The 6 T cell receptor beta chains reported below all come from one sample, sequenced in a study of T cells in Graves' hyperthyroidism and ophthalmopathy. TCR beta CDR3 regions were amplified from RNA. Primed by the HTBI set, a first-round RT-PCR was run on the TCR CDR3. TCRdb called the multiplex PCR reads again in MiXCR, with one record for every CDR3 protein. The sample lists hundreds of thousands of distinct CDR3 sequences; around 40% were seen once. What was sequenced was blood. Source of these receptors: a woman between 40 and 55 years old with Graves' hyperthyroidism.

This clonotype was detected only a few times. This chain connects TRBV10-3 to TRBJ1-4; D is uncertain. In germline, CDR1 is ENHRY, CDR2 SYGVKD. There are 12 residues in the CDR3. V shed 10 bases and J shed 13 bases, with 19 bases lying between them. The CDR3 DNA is TGTGCCAGCAGACTTACCAGGAACCGACTGTTTTTT. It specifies CASRLTRNRLFF.

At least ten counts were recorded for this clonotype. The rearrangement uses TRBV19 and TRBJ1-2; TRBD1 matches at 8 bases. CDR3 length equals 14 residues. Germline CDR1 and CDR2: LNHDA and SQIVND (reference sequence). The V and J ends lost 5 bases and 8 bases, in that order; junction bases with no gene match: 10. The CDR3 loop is CASSPWTGTGGYTF. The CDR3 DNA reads TGTGCCAGTAGTCCCTGGACAGGGACTGGCGGCTACACCTTC.

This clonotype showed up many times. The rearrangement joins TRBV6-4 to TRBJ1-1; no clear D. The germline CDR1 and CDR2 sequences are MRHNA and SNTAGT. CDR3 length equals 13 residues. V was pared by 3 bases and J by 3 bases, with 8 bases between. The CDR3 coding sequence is TGTGCCAGCAGTGAGAACACCCACACTGAAGCTTTCTTT. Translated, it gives CASSENTHTEAFF.

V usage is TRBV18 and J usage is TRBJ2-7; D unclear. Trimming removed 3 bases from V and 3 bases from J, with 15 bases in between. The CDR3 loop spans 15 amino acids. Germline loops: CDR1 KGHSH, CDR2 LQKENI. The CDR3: CASSPEIEGYYEQYF. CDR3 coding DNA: TGTGCCAGCTCACCGGAGATCGAAGGGTACTACGAGCAGTACTTC.

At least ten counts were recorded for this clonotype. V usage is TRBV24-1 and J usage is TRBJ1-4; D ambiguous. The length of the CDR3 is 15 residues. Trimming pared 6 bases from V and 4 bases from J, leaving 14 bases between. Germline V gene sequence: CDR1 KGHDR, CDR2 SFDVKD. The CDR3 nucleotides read TGTGCCACCAGTTCCACGTCAGATTATAATGAAAAACTGTTTTTT. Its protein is CATSSTSDYNEKLFF.

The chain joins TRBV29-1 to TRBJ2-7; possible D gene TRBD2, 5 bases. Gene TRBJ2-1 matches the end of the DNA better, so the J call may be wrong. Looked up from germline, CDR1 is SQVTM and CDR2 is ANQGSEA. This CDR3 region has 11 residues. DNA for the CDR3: TGCAGCGCCGACGGGGTAGATGAGCAGTTCTTC. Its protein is CSADGVDEQFF.